This is a list of T cell receptor beta chains from one sample in a study of T cell responses to AZD1222 COVID-19 vaccine. This table comes from immunoSEQ multiplex PCR, and its TCRdb copy is limited to in-frame clones, with some not included. The table has some 25,000 clones, 88% seen once. The source was peripheral blood, collected 28 days after the second AZD1222 dose. All receptors derive from an adult who received the AZD1222 COVID-19 vaccine. The CDR3 runs from the conserved cysteine through the conserved F or W. D genes are given only for firm matches. Some rows have no size entry. The others give once, few or many, or a class for an expanded clone.

>TRBJ2-6|.|TRBV10-3|.
TGTGCCATCAGTGAGTTCCCGGGCATCCAAGGAGCTGGGGCCAACGTCCTGACTTTC
CAISEFPGIQGAGANVLTF
>TRBJ1-2|TRBD1|TRBV6-5|few
TGTGCCAGCAGTCGACAGGGGGCTTTTTATGGCTACACCTTC
CASSRQGAFYGYTF
>TRBJ1-3|.|TRBV3-1/TRBV3-2|once
TGTGCCAGCAGCCAGGGCCGCTCTGGAAACACCATATATTTT
CASSQGRSGNTIYF
>TRBJ1-5|TRBD1|TRBV12-5|.
TGTGCTAGTGGTTGGACAGGGCCTAGCAATCAGCCCCAGCATTTT
CASGWTGPSNQPQHF
>TRBJ1-1|.|TRBV6-5|.
TGTGCCAGCAGTTGGACCCCAATGAACACTGAAGCTTTCTTT
CASSWTPMNTEAFF
>TRBJ1-2|.|TRBV18|.
TGTGCCAGCTCACCACCGGTTTTGGACCATGGCTACACCTTC
CASSPPVLDHGYTF
>TRBJ2-7|.|TRBV4-1|.
TGCGCCAGCAGCCGAACCGGGATCCAGGAGCAGTACTTC
CASSRTGIQEQYF
>TRBJ1-2|.|TRBV6-5|once
TGTGCCAGCAGTTACTCGTTGGGAAGCAGCTATGGCTACACCTTC
CASSYSLGSSYGYTF
>TRBJ1-3|.|TRBV6-1|.
TGTGCCAGCAGTGCGACCCAGCTGAGCTCTGGAAACACCATATATTTT
CASSATQLSSGNTIYF
>TRBJ1-1|.|TRBV2|once
TGTGCCAGCCACGGGGGAATGAACACTGAAGCTTTCTTT
CASHGGMNTEAFF
>TRBJ2-5|TRBD2|TRBV19|.
TGTGCCAGTAGTACTGGCCGGGGGAGGGGAAAGACCCAGTACTTC
CASSTGRGRGKTQYF
>TRBJ2-1|.|TRBV12-3/TRBV12-4|once
TGTGCCAGCAGAGGACTGAATAATGAGCAGTTCTTC
CASRGLNNEQFF
>TRBJ2-2|TRBD2|TRBV9|.
TGTGCCAGCAGCCTAAGAAAAGCGGGGGAAGGCACCGGGGAGCTGTTTTTT
CASSLRKAGEGTGELFF
>TRBJ1-3|.|TRBV18|.
TGTGCCAGCTCACCACGACAGGAGATCACCATATATTTT
CASSPRQEITIYF
>TRBJ1-6|TRBD1|TRBV11-2|.
TGTGCCAGCAGCACCGCCCCGACAGGGGGCGACCTCCACTTT
CASSTAPTGGDLHF
>TRBJ2-2|TRBD1|TRBV5-4|.
TGTGCCAGCAGCTCTACCGGGGGACAGGGCCGGGGCGGGGAGCTGTTTTTT
CASSSTGGQGRGGELFF
>TRBJ1-2|TRBD1|TRBV5-6|once
TGTGCCAGCAGCTTAACAGGGGGCCTTAGACATAACTATGGCTACACCTTC
CASSLTGGLRHNYGYTF
>TRBJ2-7|.|TRBV28|.
TGTGCCAGCAGTTTGACCGGGCCTCTCTACGAGCAGTACTTC
CASSLTGPLYEQYF
>TRBJ2-2|.|TRBV5-1|.
TGCGCCAGCAGCACACGCGGGGGCCCCACCGGGGAGCTGTTTTTT
CASSTRGGPTGELFF
>TRBJ2-3|.|TRBV19|.
TGTGCCAGTAGTCCGCTGATTGCCCAGAGCACAGATACGCAGTATTTT
CASSPLIAQSTDTQYF
>TRBJ1-6|TRBD1|TRBV6-5|.
TGTGCCAGCATCAACAGGGGGTTTAATAATTCACCCCTCCACTTT
CASINRGFNNSPLHF
>TRBJ2-6|.|TRBV19|.
TGTGCCAGTAGTACCCAAGGGGGCTCTGGGGCCAACGTCCTGACTTTC
CASSTQGGSGANVLTF
>TRBJ2-1|.|TRBV10-2|.
TGCGCCAGCAGCACAGGTCGGGGCCTTAATGAGCAGTTCTTC
CASSTGRGLNEQFF
>TRBJ1-1|TRBD1|TRBV5-6|.
TGTGCCAGCAGCCAGGGACAGTTGAACACTGAAGCTTTCTTT
CASSQGQLNTEAFF
>TRBJ2-1|.|TRBV7-6|.
TGTGCCAGCAGCAGCCGGGGCAACTCCTACAATGAGCAGTTCTTC
CASSSRGNSYNEQFF
>TRBJ1-2|.|TRBV7-9|.
TGTGCCAGCAGCTCCTTAGGGGGGGACAACTATGGCTACACCTTC
CASSSLGGDNYGYTF
>TRBJ2-5|.|TRBV3-1/TRBV3-2|.
TGTGCCAGCAGCCAAGATACAGGGCAGACCCAGTACTTC
CASSQDTGQTQYF
>TRBJ2-1|.|TRBV18|.
TGTGCCAGCTCACCAGGACTGGGGGATGAGCAGTTCTTC
CASSPGLGDEQFF
>TRBJ1-1|.|TRBV7-9|.
TGTGCCAGCAGCGCCGCCGGGACACATGAAGCTTTCTTT
CASSAAGTHEAFF
>TRBJ2-5|.|TRBV10-2|once
TGCGCCAGCAGTTGGAACGCGGCGAGCGAGACCCAGTACTTC
CASSWNAASETQYF
>TRBJ2-3|TRBD1|TRBV7-2|.
TGTGCCAGCAGCAGAGACAGGGGTTACGGCACAGATACGCAGTATTTT
CASSRDRGYGTDTQYF
>TRBJ1-3|TRBD1|TRBV4-1|.
TGCGCCAGCAGCCAAAAGACAGGGGCCTCTGGAAACACCATATATTTT
CASSQKTGASGNTIYF
>TRBJ1-2|TRBD1|TRBV5-1|few
TGCGCCAGCAGCGGGGGACAGGAGATCTATGGCTACACCTTC
CASSGGQEIYGYTF
>TRBJ2-7|.|TRBV6-5|.
TGTGCCAGCAGTCCGGTTCGGGGGGCAGGCGAGCAGTACTTC
CASSPVRGAGEQYF
>TRBJ2-2|TRBD2|TRBV5-4|.
TGTGCCAGCAGCTTACCCCGGGGGGGGGCGTCCGGGGAGCTGTTTTTT
CASSLPRGGASGELFF
>TRBJ2-2|TRBD2|TRBV10-3|.
TGTGCCATCCGTAGCGGGGGCCAGGACACCGGGGAGCTGTTTTTT
CAIRSGGQDTGELFF
>TRBJ2-7|TRBD1|TRBV5-5|.
TGTGCCAGCAGCTTTGATCCGGGACAGCCCTACGAGCAGTACTTC
CASSFDPGQPYEQYF
>TRBJ1-2|.|TRBV4-3|.
TGCGCCAGCAGCCAAGACCAAAAGGGTTCCTCTGGCTACACCTTC
CASSQDQKGSSGYTF
>TRBJ2-7|.|TRBV6-1|.
TGTGCCAGCAGTGAAGAGTTAGGGGGGCTTTACGAGCAGTACTTC
CASSEELGGLYEQYF
>TRBJ1-2|TRBD1|TRBV5-4|.
TGTGCCAGCAGGAATACAGGGGGGGAAGTTTATGGCTACACCTTC
CASRNTGGEVYGYTF
>TRBJ1-6|.|TRBV9|few
TGTGCCAGCAGCGCATCTATAGGACAGAATAATTCACCCCTCCACTTT
CASSASIGQNNSPLHF
>TRBJ2-3|.|TRBV29-1|.
TGCAGCGTTGGAGGGGGGGGCCGCACAGATACGCAGTATTTT
CSVGGGGRTDTQYF
>TRBJ2-7|TRBD2|TRBV7-2|.
TGTGCCAGCAGCTTCCGGGGGGGCCGGGACGAGCAGTACTTC
CASSFRGGRDEQYF
>TRBJ2-5|.|TRBV12-3/TRBV12-4|.
TGTGCCAGCACATTTCCAGAAAAAGAGACCCAGTACTTC
CASTFPEKETQYF
>TRBJ1-1|.|TRBV10-3|.
TGTGCCATCAGTGGACAGACTAACACTGAAGCTTTCTTT
CAISGQTNTEAFF
>TRBJ2-5|.|TRBV11-2|.
TGTGCCAGCAGCTTAAGGTCCAGACGCGGGCAAGAGACCCAGTACTTC
CASSLRSRRGQETQYF
>TRBJ1-5|.|TRBV10-3|once
TGTGCCATCAGTGACGCCGGTTATCAGCCCCAGCATTTT
CAISDAGYQPQHF